This T cell receptor beta chain was recorded in a study of CD8 T cell repertoires and HIV-1 epitope variants. Study as a whole: Each of Twenty-five Gag and Nef epitope peptides stimulated a separate culture. Enriched T cells were co-cultured with equal numbers of autologous T cell-negative antigen-presenting cells. Study-wide results and caveats: Beta chains alone show antigen proliferation, not cytokine profile or function. Roughly nine antigen-specific TCR beta clonotypes were found; roughly six seemed cross-reactive to variants.

CDR1 is SNHLY and CDR2 is FYNNEI in the germline V gene. Trimming removed 2 bases from V and 1 base from J, with 13 bases in between. The CDR3 spans 16 residues. The data were produced by immunoSEQ multiplex PCR, yet TCRdb's version contains in-frame clones alone and is incomplete. Seen here are about 4,800 clones, roughly 67% observed once, and the top ten hold 43%. Remarks on this clone: Its antigen remains unknown.

V usage is TRBV2 and J usage is TRBJ2-3; tentatively, D is TRBD1 or TRBD2 (5 bases each). Sequencing was carried out using cultured CD8+ T cells derived from PBMCs. The clonotype originates from a male donor with HIV. In nucleotides, the CDR3 is TGTGCCAGCAGTGAATTGGGGGTGGTCGGCACAGATACGCAGTATTTT. This sequence encodes CASSELGVVGTDTQYF.